This T cell receptor (beta chain) was identified during a study of T cell responses to AZD1222 COVID-19 vaccine. Study conclusions and caveats: Per reports, nearly half of all spike-specific TCRs target regions that are unmutated in variants.

TCRdb keeps only in-frame clones here, not all; method: immunoSEQ multiplex PCR. Among about 120,000 clones listed, roughly nine tenths were seen once. CDR3 length equals 15 residues. From germline, CDR1 is SGHTS and CDR2 YDEGEE. V was shortened by 0 bases and J by 4 bases, with 13 bases between the two germline ends. In the case of this clone: As yet, its antigen is unknown.

The clonotype originates from an adult in good health. V usage is TRBV5-8 and J usage is TRBJ2-5, with D tentatively TRBD1 or TRBD2 (5 bases each). The input for sequencing was peripheral blood, taken on day 0 of AZD1222 vaccination. CDR3 amino acids: CASSLGERGRETQYF. CDR3 sequence (DNA): TGTGCCAGCAGCTTGGGGGAGAGGGGTCGAGAGACCCAGTACTTC.